This T cell receptor beta chain was sequenced during a study of T-cell memory formation after mild COVID-19. On the study more broadly: Among the donors, TCR clusters were largely specific to each donor.

This clonotype occurred many times. The antigen is unknown. CDR3 size: 14 residues. V lost 5 bases and J lost 0, with 8 bases in between. Germline CDR1 reads MNHEY; CDR2 reads SMNVEV (reference sequence). Study-level results: Later expanders leaned toward CD4+, whereas clones contracting from day 15 to 85 were balanced CD4/CD8. Memory sampled before infection contained some responding clones, suggesting cross-reactive memory joined.

Amplification by 5'RACE using constant-segment primers produced TCR alpha and TCR beta cDNA libraries that carried sample barcodes and UMIs. Via MiXCR, TCRdb re-called the 5' RACE reads, giving one row per CDR3 protein. The table records about 15,000 distinct CDR3 sequences, about a fifth of them present only once. The genes are TRBV27 and TRBJ1-5; D might be TRBD1 (5 bases). This clonotype was obtained from a man aged 18-30 years who had mild COVID-19 (a few samples of this study predate the infection). Cell type and time point are not known. The sample comprised PBMCs or a T cell subset sorted from them (not recorded which). CDR3: CASSIGASNQPQHF. The CDR3 DNA reads TGTGCCAGCAGTATCGGGGCTAGCAATCAGCCCCAGCATTTT.